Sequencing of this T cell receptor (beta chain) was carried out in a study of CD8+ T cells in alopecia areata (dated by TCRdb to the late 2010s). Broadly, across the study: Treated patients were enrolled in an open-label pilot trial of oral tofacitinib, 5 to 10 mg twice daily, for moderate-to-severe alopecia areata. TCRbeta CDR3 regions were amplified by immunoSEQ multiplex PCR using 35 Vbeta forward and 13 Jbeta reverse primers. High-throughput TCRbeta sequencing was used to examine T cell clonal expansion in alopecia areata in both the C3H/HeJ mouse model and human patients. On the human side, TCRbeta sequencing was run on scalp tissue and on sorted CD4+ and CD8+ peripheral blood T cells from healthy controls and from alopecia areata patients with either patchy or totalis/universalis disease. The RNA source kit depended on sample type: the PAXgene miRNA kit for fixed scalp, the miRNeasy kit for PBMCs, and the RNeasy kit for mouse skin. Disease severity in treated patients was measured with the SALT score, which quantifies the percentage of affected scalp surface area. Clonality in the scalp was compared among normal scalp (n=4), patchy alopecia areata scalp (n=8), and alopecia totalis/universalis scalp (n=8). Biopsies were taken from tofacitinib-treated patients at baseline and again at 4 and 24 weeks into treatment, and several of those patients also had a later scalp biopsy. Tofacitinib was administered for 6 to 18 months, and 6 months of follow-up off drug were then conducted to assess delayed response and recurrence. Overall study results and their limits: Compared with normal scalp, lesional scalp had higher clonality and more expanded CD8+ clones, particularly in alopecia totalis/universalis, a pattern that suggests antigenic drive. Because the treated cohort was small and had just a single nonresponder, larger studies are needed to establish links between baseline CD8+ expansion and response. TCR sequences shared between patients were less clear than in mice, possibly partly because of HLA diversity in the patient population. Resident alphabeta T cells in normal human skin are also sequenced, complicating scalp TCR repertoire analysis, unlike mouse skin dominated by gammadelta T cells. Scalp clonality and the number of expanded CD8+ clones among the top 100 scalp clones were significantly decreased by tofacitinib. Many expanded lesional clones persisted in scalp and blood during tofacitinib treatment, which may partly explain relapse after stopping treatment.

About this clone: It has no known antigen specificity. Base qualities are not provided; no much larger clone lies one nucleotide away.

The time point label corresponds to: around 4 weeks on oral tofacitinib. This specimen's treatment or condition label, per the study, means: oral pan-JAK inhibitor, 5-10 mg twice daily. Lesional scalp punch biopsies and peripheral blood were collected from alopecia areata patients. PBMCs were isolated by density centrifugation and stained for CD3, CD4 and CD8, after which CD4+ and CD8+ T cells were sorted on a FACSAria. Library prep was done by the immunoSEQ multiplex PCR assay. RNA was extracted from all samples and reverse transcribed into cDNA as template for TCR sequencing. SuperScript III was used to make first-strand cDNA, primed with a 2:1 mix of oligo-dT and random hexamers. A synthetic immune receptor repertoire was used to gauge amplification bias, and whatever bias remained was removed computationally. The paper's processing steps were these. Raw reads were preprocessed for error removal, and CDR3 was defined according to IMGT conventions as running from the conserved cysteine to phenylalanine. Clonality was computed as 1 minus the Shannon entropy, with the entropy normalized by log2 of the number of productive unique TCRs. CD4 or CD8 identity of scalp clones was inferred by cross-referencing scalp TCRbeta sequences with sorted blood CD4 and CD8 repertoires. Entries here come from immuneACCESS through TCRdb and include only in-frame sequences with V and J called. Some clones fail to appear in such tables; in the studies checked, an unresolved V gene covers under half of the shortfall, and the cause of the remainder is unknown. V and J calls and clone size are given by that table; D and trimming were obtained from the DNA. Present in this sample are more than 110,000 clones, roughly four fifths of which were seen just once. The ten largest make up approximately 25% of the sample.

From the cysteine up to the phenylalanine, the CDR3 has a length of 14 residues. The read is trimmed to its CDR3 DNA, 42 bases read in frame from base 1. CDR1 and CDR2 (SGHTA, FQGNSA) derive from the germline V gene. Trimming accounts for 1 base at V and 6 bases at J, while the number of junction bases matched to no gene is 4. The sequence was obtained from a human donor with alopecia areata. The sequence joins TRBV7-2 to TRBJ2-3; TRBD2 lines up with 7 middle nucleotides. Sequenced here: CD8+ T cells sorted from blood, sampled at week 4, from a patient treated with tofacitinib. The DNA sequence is TGTGCCAGCAGCTTAGATAGCGGGCCGGATACGCAGTATTTT. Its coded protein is CASSLDSGPDTQYF.